This TCR beta chain was captured by sequencing in a study of sequential checkpoint blockade in melanoma. Produced via immunoSEQ multiplex PCR; TCRdb's table is partial and in-frame only. Found here are fewer than 15,000 clones, 82% of them singletons; the top ten hold about a quarter. With regard to this clone: One end of the junction is discordant with germline, which a read error may explain.

The CDR3 runs to 14 residues. CDR1 and CDR2 from the germline V gene are SGHRS and YFSETQ. The treatment: randomized to nivolumab then ipilimumab (arm A) or the reverse (arm B). The sequenced sample was CD8+ T cells sorted from blood (inferred from file names), obtained from a patient given nivolumab and ipilimumab in sequence. This chain uses TRBV5-1 with TRBJ1-1; no reliable D call. This sequence originates from a human donor with melanoma. CDR3 sequence (DNA): TGCACCAGCAGCCCCTGGGAGAGGAACACTGAAGCTTTCTTT. As protein: CTSSPWERNTEAFF.